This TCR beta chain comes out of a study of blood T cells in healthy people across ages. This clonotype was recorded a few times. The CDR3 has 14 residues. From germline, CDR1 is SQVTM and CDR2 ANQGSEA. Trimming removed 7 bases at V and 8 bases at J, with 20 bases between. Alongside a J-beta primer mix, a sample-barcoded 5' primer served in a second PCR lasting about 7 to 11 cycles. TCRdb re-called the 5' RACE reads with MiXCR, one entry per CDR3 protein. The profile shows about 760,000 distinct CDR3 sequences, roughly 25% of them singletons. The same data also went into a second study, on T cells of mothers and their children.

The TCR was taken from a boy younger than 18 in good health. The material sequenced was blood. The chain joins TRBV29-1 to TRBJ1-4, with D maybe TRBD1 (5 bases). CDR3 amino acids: CSAREGQGGEKLFF. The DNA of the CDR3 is TGCAGCGCTCGGGAGGGTCAGGGTGGAGAAAAACTGTTTTTT.